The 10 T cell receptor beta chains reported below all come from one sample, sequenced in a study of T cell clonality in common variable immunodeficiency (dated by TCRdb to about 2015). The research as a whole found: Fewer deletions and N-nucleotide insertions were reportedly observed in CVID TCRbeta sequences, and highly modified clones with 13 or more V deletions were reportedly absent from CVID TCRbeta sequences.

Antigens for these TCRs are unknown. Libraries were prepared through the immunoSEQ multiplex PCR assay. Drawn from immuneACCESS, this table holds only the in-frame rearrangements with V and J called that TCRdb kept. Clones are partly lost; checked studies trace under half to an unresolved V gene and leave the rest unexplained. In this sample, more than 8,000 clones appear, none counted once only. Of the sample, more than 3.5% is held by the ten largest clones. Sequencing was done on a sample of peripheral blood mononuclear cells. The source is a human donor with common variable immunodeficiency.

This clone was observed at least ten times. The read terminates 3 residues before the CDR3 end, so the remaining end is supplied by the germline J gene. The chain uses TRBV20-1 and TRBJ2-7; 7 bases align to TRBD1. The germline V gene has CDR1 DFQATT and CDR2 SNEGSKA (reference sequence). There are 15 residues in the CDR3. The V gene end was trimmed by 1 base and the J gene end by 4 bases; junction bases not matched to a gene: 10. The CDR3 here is CSARVTGTEPYEQYF. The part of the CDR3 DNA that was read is TGCAGTGCTAGAGTAACCGGGACAGAACCTTACGAG.

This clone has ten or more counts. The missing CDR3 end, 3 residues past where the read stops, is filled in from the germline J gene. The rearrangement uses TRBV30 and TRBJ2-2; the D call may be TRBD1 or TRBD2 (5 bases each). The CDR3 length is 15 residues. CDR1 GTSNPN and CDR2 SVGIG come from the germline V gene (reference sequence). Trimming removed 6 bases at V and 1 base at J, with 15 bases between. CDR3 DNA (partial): TGTGCCTGCTCGAGAGGGGCCCAGAACACCGGGGAG. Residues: CACSRGAQNTGE. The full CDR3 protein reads CACSRGAQNTGELFF.

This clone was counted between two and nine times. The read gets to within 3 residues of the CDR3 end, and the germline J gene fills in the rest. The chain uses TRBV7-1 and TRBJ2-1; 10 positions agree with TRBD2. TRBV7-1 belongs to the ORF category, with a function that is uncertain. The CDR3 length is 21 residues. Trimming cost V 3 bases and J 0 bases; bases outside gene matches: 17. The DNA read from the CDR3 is TGTGCCAGCAGCTCCCCAGTTACTAGCGGGGTTTCCCACAGCTCCTACAATGAG. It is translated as CASSSPVTSGVSHSSYNE. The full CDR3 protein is CASSSPVTSGVSHSSYNEQFF.

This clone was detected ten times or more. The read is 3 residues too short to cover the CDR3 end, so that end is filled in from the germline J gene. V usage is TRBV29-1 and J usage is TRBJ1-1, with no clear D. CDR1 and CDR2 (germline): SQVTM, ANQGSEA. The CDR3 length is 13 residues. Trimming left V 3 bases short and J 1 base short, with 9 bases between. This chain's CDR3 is CSVERGANTEAFF. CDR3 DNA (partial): TGCAGCGTTGAGCGGGGAGCGAACACTGAA.

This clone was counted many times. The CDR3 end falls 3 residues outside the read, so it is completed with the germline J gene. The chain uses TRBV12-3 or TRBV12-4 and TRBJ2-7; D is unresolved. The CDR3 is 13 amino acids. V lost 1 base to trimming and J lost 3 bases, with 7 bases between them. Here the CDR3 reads CASSLGLDYEQYF. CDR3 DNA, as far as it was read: TGTGCCAGCAGTTTAGGACTGGACTACGAG.

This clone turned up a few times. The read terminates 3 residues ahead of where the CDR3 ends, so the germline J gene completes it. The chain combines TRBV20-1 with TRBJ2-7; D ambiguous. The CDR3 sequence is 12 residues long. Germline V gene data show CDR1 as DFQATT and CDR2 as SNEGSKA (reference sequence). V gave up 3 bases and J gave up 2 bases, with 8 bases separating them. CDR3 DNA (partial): TGCAGTGCTAGCTCCAGAGCCTACGAG. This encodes CSASSRAYE. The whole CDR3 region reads CSASSRAYEQYF.

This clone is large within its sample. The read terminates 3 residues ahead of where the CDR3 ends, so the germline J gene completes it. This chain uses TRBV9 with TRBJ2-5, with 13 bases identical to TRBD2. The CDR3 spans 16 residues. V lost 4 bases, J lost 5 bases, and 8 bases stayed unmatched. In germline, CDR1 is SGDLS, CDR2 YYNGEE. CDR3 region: CASSLTGTSGVETQYF. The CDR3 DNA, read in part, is TGTGCCAGCAGCCTAACCGGGACTAGCGGGGTGGAGACC. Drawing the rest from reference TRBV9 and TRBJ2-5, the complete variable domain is DSGVTQTPKHLITATGQRVTLRCSPRSGDLSVYWYQQSLDQGLQFLIQYYNGEERAKGNILERFSAQQFPDLHSELNLSSLELGDSALYFCASSLTGTSGVETQYFGPGTRLLVL.

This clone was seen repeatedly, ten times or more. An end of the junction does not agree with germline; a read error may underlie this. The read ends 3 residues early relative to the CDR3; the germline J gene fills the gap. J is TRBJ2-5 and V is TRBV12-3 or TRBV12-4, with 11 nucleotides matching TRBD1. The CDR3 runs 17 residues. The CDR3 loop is CASSLEFGTGGQETQYF. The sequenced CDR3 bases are TGTGCCAGCAGCTTAGAGTTCGGGACAGGGGGCCAAGAGACC.

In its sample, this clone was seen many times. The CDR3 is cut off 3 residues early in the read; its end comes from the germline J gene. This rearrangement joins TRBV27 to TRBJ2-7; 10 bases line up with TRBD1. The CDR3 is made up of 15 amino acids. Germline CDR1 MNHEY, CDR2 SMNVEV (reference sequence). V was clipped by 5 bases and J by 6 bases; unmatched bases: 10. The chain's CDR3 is CASSPPMTGGIEQYF. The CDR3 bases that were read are TGTGCCAGCAGTCCCCCCATGACAGGGGGCATCGAG.

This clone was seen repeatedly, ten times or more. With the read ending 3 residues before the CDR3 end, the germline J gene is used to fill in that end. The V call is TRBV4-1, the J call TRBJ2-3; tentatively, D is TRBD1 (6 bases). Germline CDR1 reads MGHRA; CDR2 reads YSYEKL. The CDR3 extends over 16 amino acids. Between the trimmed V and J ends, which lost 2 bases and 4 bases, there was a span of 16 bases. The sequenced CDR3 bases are TGCGCCAGCAGCCAAAGTTACAGGGCTGGGCCAGATACG. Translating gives CASSQSYRAGPDT. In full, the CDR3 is CASSQSYRAGPDTQYF.